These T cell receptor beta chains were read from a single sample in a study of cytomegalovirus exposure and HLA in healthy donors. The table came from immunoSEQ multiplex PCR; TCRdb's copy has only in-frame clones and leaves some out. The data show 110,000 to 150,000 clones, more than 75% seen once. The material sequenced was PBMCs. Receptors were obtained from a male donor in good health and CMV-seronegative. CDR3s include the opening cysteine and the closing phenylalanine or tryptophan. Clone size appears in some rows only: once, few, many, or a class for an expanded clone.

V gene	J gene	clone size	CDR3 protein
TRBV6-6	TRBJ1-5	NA	CASKGGTGNQPQHF
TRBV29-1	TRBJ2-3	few	CSAWGTGQRVTQYF
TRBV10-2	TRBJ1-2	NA	CASTDRPYGYTF
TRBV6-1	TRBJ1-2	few	CASSELATDYGYTF
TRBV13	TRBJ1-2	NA	CASTRGHAVHGYTF
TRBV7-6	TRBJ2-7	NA	CASSLLAGVTYEQYF
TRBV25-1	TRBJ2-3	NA	CASSTRTSSTDTQYF
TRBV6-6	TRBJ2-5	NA	CASSRGVGETQYF
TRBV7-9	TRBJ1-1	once	CASSLATGGDPEAFF
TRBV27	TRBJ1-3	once	CASSLRGAYGNTIYF
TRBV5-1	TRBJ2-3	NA	CASSPRRAGGTDTQYF
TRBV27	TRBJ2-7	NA	CASSLYRVGDTTYEQYF
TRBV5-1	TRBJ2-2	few	CASSLGTGTGELFF
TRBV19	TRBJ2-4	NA	CASSSQRDRQQYF
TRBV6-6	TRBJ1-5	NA	CASRFGGDNQPQHF
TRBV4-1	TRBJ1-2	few	CASSQEPQGWSTF
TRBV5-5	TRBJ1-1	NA	CASRPSGGTGYTEAFF
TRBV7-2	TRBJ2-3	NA	CASSFGGGAQYF
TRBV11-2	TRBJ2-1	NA	CASSLASGNNEQFF
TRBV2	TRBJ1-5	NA	CASSPWTRGDQPQHF
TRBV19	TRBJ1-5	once	CASSTGGPVMAQHF
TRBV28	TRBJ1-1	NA	CASSQTGTEAFF
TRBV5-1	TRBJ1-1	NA	CASRHGGAAEAFF
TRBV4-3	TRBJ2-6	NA	CASSQDPGTGGFGANVLTF
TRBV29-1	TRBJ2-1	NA	CSSNGLAGSNEQFF
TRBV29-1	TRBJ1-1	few	CSVEVSRGTEAFF
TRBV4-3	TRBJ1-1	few	CASSQDRGGEAFF
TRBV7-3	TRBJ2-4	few	CASSLNSGKGNIQYF
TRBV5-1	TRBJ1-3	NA	CASSLERGGNTIYF
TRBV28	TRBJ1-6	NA	CASRSTGGFNSPLHF
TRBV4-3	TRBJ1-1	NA	CASSLQQGITEAFF
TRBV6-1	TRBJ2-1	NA	CASRDRGSHNEQFF
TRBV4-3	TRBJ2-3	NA	CASSPPGVAGEDTQYF
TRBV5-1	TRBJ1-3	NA	CASSRDTQRGNTIYF
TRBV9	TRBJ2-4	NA	CASSPRTSGGSPIQYF
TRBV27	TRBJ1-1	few	CASKSGNTEAFF
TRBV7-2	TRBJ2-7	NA	CASSLGGGKTYEQYF
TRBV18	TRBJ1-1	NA	CASSPPQTGISTEAFF
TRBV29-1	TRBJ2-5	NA	CSVQGSFYQETQYF
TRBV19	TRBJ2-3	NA	CASSRRQGRDTQYF
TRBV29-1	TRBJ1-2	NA	CSVEGAGGYTF
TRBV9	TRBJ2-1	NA	CASSADLYNEQFF
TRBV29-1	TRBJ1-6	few	CSVSEGAENSPLHF
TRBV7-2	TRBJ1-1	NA	CASSSQKYGTGNTEAFF
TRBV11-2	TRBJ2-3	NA	CASRSLSTDTQYF
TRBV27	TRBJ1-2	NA	CASSSWAGGEYGYTF
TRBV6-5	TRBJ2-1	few	CASSLRLAGADEQFF